The TCR beta chain described here comes from a study of blood T cell repertoires in COVID-19. Study information: Samples came from the United States, Italy and Spain, spanning acute and convalescent COVID-19.

Profiled with immunoSEQ multiplex PCR; TCRdb holds only in-frame clones, not every one. The top ten hold over 9.5% of the sample, which has more than 200,000 clones, around four fifths seen once. The germline V gene has CDR1 SNHLY and CDR2 FYNNEI. This CDR3 comprises 14 residues. The V end was cut by 9 bases, the J end by 2 bases, with 13 bases between. This TCR came from a woman older than 75 with COVID-19, enrolled during active disease. This chain uses TRBV2 with TRBJ2-2, with D possibly TRBD1 on 6 matching bases. The sample consisted of peripheral blood. CDR3 amino acids: CARETGLNTGELFF. CDR3 sequence (DNA): TGTGCCAGAGAAACAGGGCTTAACACCGGGGAGCTGTTTTTT.